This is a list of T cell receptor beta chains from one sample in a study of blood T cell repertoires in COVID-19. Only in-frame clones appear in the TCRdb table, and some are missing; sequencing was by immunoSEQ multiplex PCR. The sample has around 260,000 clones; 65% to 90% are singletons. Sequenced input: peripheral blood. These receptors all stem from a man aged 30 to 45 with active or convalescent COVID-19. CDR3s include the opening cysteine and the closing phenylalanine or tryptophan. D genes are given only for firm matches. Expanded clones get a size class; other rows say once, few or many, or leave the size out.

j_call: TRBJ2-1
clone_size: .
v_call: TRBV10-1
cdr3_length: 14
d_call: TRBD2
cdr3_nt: TGCGCCAGCAGTGATATACTAGCGGGGGGCAAGCAGTTCTTC
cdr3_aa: CASSDILAGGKQFF

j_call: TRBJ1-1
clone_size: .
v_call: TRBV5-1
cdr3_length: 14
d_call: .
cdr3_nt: TGCGCCAGCAGCTTGTCAACAGGAGCCACTGAAGCTTTCTTT
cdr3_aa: CASSLSTGATEAFF

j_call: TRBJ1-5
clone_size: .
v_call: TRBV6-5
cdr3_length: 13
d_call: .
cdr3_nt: TGTGCCAGCGGGACAACGCGAGGGCAGCCCCAGCATTTT
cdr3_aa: CASGTTRGQPQHF

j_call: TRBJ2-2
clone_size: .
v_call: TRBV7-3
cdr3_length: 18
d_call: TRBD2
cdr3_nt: TGTGCCAGCAGCTCATCCTCGACTAGCCGGGCTAACACCGGGGAGCTGTTTTTT
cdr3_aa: CASSSSSTSRANTGELFF

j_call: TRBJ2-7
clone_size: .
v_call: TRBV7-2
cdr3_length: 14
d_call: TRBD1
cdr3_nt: TGTGCCAGCAGCTCCGGGACAGCCTCCTACGAGCAGTACTTC
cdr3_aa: CASSSGTASYEQYF

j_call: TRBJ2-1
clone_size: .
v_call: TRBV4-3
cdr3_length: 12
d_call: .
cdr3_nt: TGCGCCAGCAGCAACTCTATACATGAGCAGTTCTTC
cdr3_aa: CASSNSIHEQFF

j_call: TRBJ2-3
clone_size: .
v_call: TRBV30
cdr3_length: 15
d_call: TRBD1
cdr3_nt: TGTGCCTGGAGTATGGGACAGGGATCAGCAGATACGCAGTATTTT
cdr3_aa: CAWSMGQGSADTQYF

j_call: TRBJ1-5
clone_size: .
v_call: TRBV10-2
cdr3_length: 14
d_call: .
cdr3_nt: TGCGCCAGCAGACAGGGTGGTAGCAATCAGCCCCAGCATTTT
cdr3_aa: CASRQGGSNQPQHF

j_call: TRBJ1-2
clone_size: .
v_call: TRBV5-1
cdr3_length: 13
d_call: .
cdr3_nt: TGCGCCAGCAGCTTGGCCACAGATTATGGCTACACCTTC
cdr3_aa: CASSLATDYGYTF

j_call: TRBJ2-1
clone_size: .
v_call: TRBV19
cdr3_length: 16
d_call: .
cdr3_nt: TGTGCCAGTAGTATTACAGGGGCGGGGAAGGACAATGAGCAGTTCTTC
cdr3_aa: CASSITGAGKDNEQFF

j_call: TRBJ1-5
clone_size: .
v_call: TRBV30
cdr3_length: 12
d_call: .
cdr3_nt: TGTGCCTGGAGTTGGCCCTATCAGCCCCAGCATTTT
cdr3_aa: CAWSWPYQPQHF

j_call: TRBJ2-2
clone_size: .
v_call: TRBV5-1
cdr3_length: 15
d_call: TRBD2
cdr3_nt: TGCGCCAGCAGCTTGCGCCGGGGGGGAACCGGGGAGCTGTTTTTT
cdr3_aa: CASSLRRGGTGELFF

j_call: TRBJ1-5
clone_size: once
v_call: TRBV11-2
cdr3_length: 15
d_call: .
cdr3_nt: TGTGCCAGCAGCTTAGGGCAGGTTAGCAATCAGCCCCAGCATTTT
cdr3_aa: CASSLGQVSNQPQHF

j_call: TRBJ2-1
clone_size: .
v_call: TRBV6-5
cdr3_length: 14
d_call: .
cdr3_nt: TGTGCCAGCACCAACTCAGACAGGTACAATGAGCAGTTCTTC
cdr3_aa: CASTNSDRYNEQFF

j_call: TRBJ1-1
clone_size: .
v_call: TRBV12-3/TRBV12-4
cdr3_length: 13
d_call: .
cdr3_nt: TGTGCCAGCAGTTTAACGGTTAACACTGAAGCTTTCTTT
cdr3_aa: CASSLTVNTEAFF

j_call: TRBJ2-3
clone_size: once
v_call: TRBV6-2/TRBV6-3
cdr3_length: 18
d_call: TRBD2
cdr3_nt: TGTGCCAGCAGTTACTTCCGGGCTCTAGCGGGGGGCACAGATACGCAGTATTTT
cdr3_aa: CASSYFRALAGGTDTQYF